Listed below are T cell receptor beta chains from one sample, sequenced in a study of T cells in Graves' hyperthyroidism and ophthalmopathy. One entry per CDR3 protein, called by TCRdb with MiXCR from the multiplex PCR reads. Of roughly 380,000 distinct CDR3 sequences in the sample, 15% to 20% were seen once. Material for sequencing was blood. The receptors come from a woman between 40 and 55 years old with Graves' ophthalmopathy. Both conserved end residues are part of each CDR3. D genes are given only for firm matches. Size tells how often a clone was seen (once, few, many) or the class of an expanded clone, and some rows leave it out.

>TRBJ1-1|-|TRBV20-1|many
TGCAGTGCTAGGCAGCCGAACACTGAAGCTTTCTTT
CSARQPNTEAFF
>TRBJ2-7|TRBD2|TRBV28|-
TGTGCCAGCAGCGGGTATAGCGGGCGACACTACGAGCAGTACTTC
CASSGYSGRHYEQYF
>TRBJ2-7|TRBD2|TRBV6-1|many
TGTGCCAGCAGTGAGCTAGCGGGAGGCGGCGAGCAGTACTTC
CASSELAGGGEQYF
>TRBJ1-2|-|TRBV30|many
TGTGCCTGCCCGGGGAGGGGGACCTTATTGGGCTACACCTTC
CACPGRGTLLGYTF
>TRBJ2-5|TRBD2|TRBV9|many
TGTGCCAGCAGCGTTGGGGGACTAGCGGGGCTAGGGGAGACCCAGTACTTC
CASSVGGLAGLGETQYF
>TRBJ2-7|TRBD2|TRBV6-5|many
TGTGCCAGCAGTTACGGGCTAGCGGGAGCCCTTATCTACGAGCAGTACTTC
CASSYGLAGALIYEQYF
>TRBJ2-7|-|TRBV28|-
TGTGCCAGCAGTTCCGTCACCCGGGAACAATCCTACGAGCAGTACTTC
CASSSVTREQSYEQYF
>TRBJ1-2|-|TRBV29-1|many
TGCAGCGTTGAAGCCTTCGGGGGGACTAACTATGGCTACACCTTC
CSVEAFGGTNYGYTF
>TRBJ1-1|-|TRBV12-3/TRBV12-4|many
TGTGCCAGCAGTTTAGAGAGCAGGGAAGGAACTGAAGCTTTCTTT
CASSLESREGTEAFF
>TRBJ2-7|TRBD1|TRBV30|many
TGTGCCTGGAGTATCCGGGACAGGGTTGTCGAGCAGTACTTC
CAWSIRDRVVEQYF
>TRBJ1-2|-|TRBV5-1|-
TGCGCCAGCAGCTTGTCTCCGGGTCCTCGCTATGGCTACACCTTC
CASSLSPGPRYGYTF
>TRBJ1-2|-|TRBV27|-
TGTGCCAGCAGTTCGATCACTAACTATGGCTACACCTTC
CASSSITNYGYTF
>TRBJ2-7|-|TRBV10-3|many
TGTGCCATCTGCCCCCGGGACGATAACTACGAGCAGTACTTC
CAICPRDDNYEQYF
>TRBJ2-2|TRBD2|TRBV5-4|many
TGTGCCAGCAGCTTGGGGCCTATAGCGGGAGGTAACACCGGGGAGCTGTTTTTT
CASSLGPIAGGNTGELFF
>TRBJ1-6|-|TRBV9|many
TGTGCCAGCAGCGTAGCCGTGGGGCGAGAATCACCCCTCCACTTT
CASSVAVGRESPLHF
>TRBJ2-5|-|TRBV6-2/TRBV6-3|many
TGTGCCAGCAGTTACGCGGTCGGGACCCAGTACTTC
CASSYAVGTQYF
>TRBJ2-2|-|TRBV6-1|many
TGTGCCAGCCGAGACTTATATTCCGGGGAGCTGTTTTTT
CASRDLYSGELFF
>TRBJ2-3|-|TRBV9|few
TGTGCCAGCAGCGTAGGGGATGTCACAGATACGCAGTATTTT
CASSVGDVTDTQYF
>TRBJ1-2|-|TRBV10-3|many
TGTGCCATCAGTGAAAAAGCTAACTATGGCTACACCTTC
CAISEKANYGYTF
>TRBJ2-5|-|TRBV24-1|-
TGTGCCACCAGTGACTTAGGACAACCACAAGAGACCCAGTACTTC
CATSDLGQPQETQYF
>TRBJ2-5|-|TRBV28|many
TGTGCCAGCAGTTCGATTCAGGGCCAAGAGACCCAGTACTTC
CASSSIQGQETQYF
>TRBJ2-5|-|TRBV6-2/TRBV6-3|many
TGTGCCAGCAGTTACTCCAGGTTGGAGACCCAGTACTTC
CASSYSRLETQYF
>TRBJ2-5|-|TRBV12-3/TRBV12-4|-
TGTGCCAGCAGTGAAGTGAACGGGAGCCAAGAGACCCAGTACTTC
CASSEVNGSQETQYF
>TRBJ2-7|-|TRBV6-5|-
TGTGCCAGCAGTTACTCGACGCAGAGCTCCTACGAGCAGTACTTC
CASSYSTQSSYEQYF
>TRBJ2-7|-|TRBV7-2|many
TGTGCCAGCAGCTTTGGCGGCCTCTACGAGCAGTACTTC
CASSFGGLYEQYF
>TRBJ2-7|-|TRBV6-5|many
TGTGCCAGCAGTTTTCCCCGCCCTTTGGACTACGAGCAGTACTTC
CASSFPRPLDYEQYF
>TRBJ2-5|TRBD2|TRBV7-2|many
TGTGCCAGCAGCTTGGGGACTAGCCAGGAGACCCAGTACTTC
CASSLGTSQETQYF